This entry lists 4 T cell receptor beta chains sequenced from one sample in a study of blood T cells in healthy people across ages. Together with a sample-barcoded 5' primer, a J-beta primer mix was included in a second PCR lasting roughly 7 to 11 cycles. TCRdb reanalysed the 5' RACE reads using MiXCR and keeps one entry per CDR3 protein. The sample holds approximately 1.5 million distinct CDR3 sequences, under 55% seen once. The sequenced material came from blood. The receptors originated from a woman aged 18 to 35 in good health.

This clonotype was seen a handful of times. This chain joins TRBV5-6 and TRBJ2-3, with D maybe TRBD1 (5 bases). Looked up from germline, CDR1 is SGHDT and CDR2 is YYEEEE. This CDR3 comprises 14 residues. The ends were cut back, 4 bases at V and 5 bases at J, with 14 bases in the middle. DNA of the CDR3: TGTGCCAGCAGCAGACGACAGAATGAAGATACGCAGTATTTT. It is translated as CASSRRQNEDTQYF.

The rearrangement joins TRBV12-3 or TRBV12-4 to TRBJ2-1; no clear D. The CDR3 sequence is 13 residues long. V shed 6 bases and J shed 3 bases, with 9 bases lying between them. The CDR3, as DNA: TGTGCCAGCAGGGATGCCAACTACAATGAGCAGTTCTTC. Residues: CASRDANYNEQFF.

This clonotype was recorded at least ten times. The chain uses TRBV9 and TRBJ2-1; D might be TRBD2 (6 bases). CDR3 length: 12 residues. In germline, CDR1 is SGDLS, CDR2 YYNGEE. V was cut by 2 bases and J by 7 bases, with 7 bases left in between. CDR3 amino acids: CASSVSGNEQFF. CDR3 coding DNA: TGTGCCAGCAGCGTTAGCGGTAATGAGCAGTTCTTC.

J is TRBJ1-5 and V is TRBV3-1, with D perhaps matching TRBD1 (5 bases). This CDR3 is built from 17 residues. Germline assignment: CDR1 LGHDT and CDR2 YNNKEL (reference sequence). Deletions cut 3 bases from V and 5 bases from J, with 20 bases between. CDR3 sequence (DNA): TGTGCCAGCAGCCAGCGCTACCGGGGCCAAGGGTATCAGCCCCAGCATTTT. This encodes CASSQRYRGQGYQPQHF. Together with reference TRBV3-1 and TRBJ1-5, the CDR3 gives the full variable domain: DTAVSQTPKYLVTQMGNDKSIKCEQNLGHDTMYWYKQDSKKFLKIMFSYNNKELIINETVPNRFSPKSPDKAHLNLHINSLELGDSAVYFCASSQRYRGQGYQPQHFGDGTRLSIL.